These T cell receptor beta chains were read from a single sample in a study of blood T cell repertoires in COVID-19. Assay used: immunoSEQ multiplex PCR; TCRdb lists only in-frame clones, some missing. The sample records over 350,000 clones, around nine tenths being singletons. The sample taken for sequencing was peripheral blood. These receptors were taken from a woman in her 30s with acute or convalescent COVID-19. Each CDR3 is given with its conserved first and last residue. The D gene is left open where the match is weak. Expanded clones get a size class; other rows say once, few or many, or leave the size out.

-	TRBV6-5	-	TRBJ1-5	TGTGCCAGCAGTCGGACCCGGGGGGATCAGCCCCAGCATTTT	CASSRTRGDQPQHF
-	TRBV6-2/TRBV6-3	TRBD1	TRBJ1-5	TGTGCCAGCAGCATCGGGACAGGGACTCAGCCCCAGCATTTT	CASSIGTGTQPQHF
once	TRBV28	TRBD1	TRBJ2-7	TGTGCCAGCAGCCCCCCAGGGGGCTACGAGCAGTACTTC	CASSPPGGYEQYF
-	TRBV3-1/TRBV3-2	-	TRBJ1-1	TGTGCCAGCAGCCAAGAATTTCGGGTTGTGGACACTGAAGCTTTCTTT	CASSQEFRVVDTEAFF
-	TRBV5-1	-	TRBJ1-1	TGCGCCAGCAGCTCCTCGACTGAAGCTTTCTTT	CASSSSTEAFF
-	TRBV20-1	-	TRBJ1-1	TGCAGTGCTAGAGTGAGGACTGAAGCTTTCTTT	CSARVRTEAFF
-	TRBV2	-	TRBJ1-6	TGTGCCAGCAGTGAAGAAGGGACACCTCTTTCGGCCCTCCACTTT	CASSEEGTPLSALHF
-	TRBV9	TRBD2	TRBJ2-3	TGTGCCAGCAGCGTAGCTAGCGGGGGGTCTAGCACAGATACGCAGTATTTT	CASSVASGGSSTDTQYF
-	TRBV5-1	-	TRBJ2-7	TGCGCCAGCAGCTTGGGGGGGCCGCCGGGCTCCTACGAGCAGTACTTC	CASSLGGPPGSYEQYF
-	TRBV6-1	-	TRBJ1-2	TGTGCCAGCAGTGAAGAAAATACAGGGAAGGGTGTACATGGCTACACCTTC	CASSEENTGKGVHGYTF
once	TRBV9	-	TRBJ1-6	TGTGCCAGCACCGGAGGGGTGAGCTCCTATAATTCACCCCTCCACTTT	CASTGGVSSYNSPLHF
-	TRBV9	-	TRBJ2-7	TGTGCCAGCAGCGTAGCGGCAGGGTCCTACGAGCAGTACTTC	CASSVAAGSYEQYF
few	TRBV28	TRBD1	TRBJ2-7	TGTGCCAGCAGCTCACCGGGACAGGGGGCCAAAGAGCAGTACTTC	CASSSPGQGAKEQYF
-	TRBV24-1	-	TRBJ1-5	TGTGCCACCAGTGCCGGTGCCAATCAGCCCCAGCATTTT	CATSAGANQPQHF
-	TRBV14	TRBD2	TRBJ2-7	TGTGCCAGCAGCCGGGGACTAGCGACCTACGAGCAGTACTTC	CASSRGLATYEQYF
-	TRBV27	-	TRBJ2-1	TGTGCCAGCAGTTTAACTTCGACTAGCTACAATGAGCAGTTCTTC	CASSLTSTSYNEQFF
-	TRBV11-2	-	TRBJ2-7	TGTGCCAGCAGCTTGGCTGACAGATCTTTCTTTCTCGAGCAGTACTTC	CASSLADRSFFLEQYF
-	TRBV5-1	-	TRBJ2-3	TGCGCCAGCAGCTTGGTCCAGGCCCCCTCAGATACGCAGTATTTT	CASSLVQAPSDTQYF
-	TRBV30	TRBD1	TRBJ2-7	TGTGCCTGGGTCGGGACAGGGTTCTACGAGCAGTACTTC	CAWVGTGFYEQYF
-	TRBV20-1	-	TRBJ2-7	TGCAGTGCTAGTTCGCGACAGAGTAGCTACGAGCAGTACTTC	CSASSRQSSYEQYF
few	TRBV27	-	TRBJ1-6	TGTGCCAGCAGTTTCGGACTTAATTCACCCCTCCACTTT	CASSFGLNSPLHF
-	TRBV18	-	TRBJ2-7	TGTGCCAGCTCACCCGATCCGGCAGGGATCTCCTACGAGCAGTACTTC	CASSPDPAGISYEQYF
-	TRBV5-6	-	TRBJ2-5	TGTGCCAGCAGCCCGGGGGAAGGGACCCAGTACTTC	CASSPGEGTQYF
-	TRBV27	-	TRBJ2-1	TGTGCCAGCAGTCCGAAAACGGCGGCCTACAATGAGCAGTTCTTC	CASSPKTAAYNEQFF
once	TRBV27	-	TRBJ2-5	TGTGCCAGCAGTTTGGACACCAACCAAGAGACCCAGTACTTC	CASSLDTNQETQYF
-	TRBV2	TRBD1	TRBJ1-2	TGTGCCAGCAGTCCCGGGACAGCGAGGGGTGGCTACACCTTC	CASSPGTARGGYTF
once	TRBV5-1	TRBD2	TRBJ2-7	TGCGCCAGCAGCTTGGGGACTAGTGGCTACGAGCAGTACTTC	CASSLGTSGYEQYF
-	TRBV11-2	-	TRBJ2-3	TGTGCCAGCAGCCCCGGGAAAGGGGATACGCAGTATTTT	CASSPGKGDTQYF
-	TRBV5-1	-	TRBJ2-5	TGCGCCAGCAGCTGGGGTTCCGCAGGGGCCCAAGAGACCCAGTACTTC	CASSWGSAGAQETQYF
-	TRBV2	-	TRBJ2-7	TGTGCCAGCAGTCGCAGCTCCTACGAGCAGTACTTC	CASSRSSYEQYF
-	TRBV5-1	TRBD2	TRBJ2-3	TGCGCCAGCAGCTTGTCCGGGACTAGCGGGGGTGCTAGCACAGATACGCAGTATTTT	CASSLSGTSGGASTDTQYF
-	TRBV19	TRBD1	TRBJ1-2	TGTGCCAGTAGTGCTACAGGGGGCGATGGCTACACCTTC	CASSATGGDGYTF
once	TRBV30	-	TRBJ1-5	TGTGCCTGGAGAGCCCAGGATAGCAATCAGCCCCAGCATTTT	CAWRAQDSNQPQHF
-	TRBV6-5	-	TRBJ1-5	TGTGCCAGCACCCTAGATGGGGCGGATCAGCCCCAGCATTTT	CASTLDGADQPQHF
-	TRBV4-1	TRBD2	TRBJ2-3	TGCGCCAGCAGCCCTAGCGGGGGGGCAGATACGCAGTATTTT	CASSPSGGADTQYF
-	TRBV6-5	-	TRBJ1-2	TGTGCCAGCACCTCCCCAGAGGCTAACTATGGCTACACCTTC	CASTSPEANYGYTF
-	TRBV3-1/TRBV3-2	TRBD2	TRBJ2-7	TGTGCCAGCCGGGAGGAGGGATCCGTCGAGCAGTACTTC	CASREEGSVEQYF
-	TRBV19	TRBD2	TRBJ2-5	TGTGCCAGTAGTCCCACTAGCGGGGGTTATGAGACCCAGTACTTC	CASSPTSGGYETQYF
-	TRBV7-9	-	TRBJ1-2	TGTGCCAGCAGCTTAGCGTACAGGGTAGGCTACACCTTC	CASSLAYRVGYTF
-	TRBV19	-	TRBJ2-1	TGTGCCAGTAGCCTCGGGGATACCCTGACGGACAATGAGCAGTTCTTC	CASSLGDTLTDNEQFF
-	TRBV24-1	-	TRBJ2-3	TGTGCCACCAGTGATGACGGGGCCGGGAGAGATACGCAGTATTTT	CATSDDGAGRDTQYF
-	TRBV3-1/TRBV3-2	-	TRBJ2-6	TGTGCCAGCAGCCGGGGATACCGGAGGGATGTCTCTGGGGCCAACGTCCTGACTTTC	CASSRGYRRDVSGANVLTF
once	TRBV28	-	TRBJ2-2	TGTGCCAGCAGTTTGCTAAACACCGGGGAGCTGTTTTTT	CASSLLNTGELFF
-	TRBV7-9	-	TRBJ2-7	TGTGCCAGCAGCTTAGCGAGCGGATCCGTGGCCTACGAGCAGTACTTC	CASSLASGSVAYEQYF
-	TRBV5-1	-	TRBJ1-6	TGCGCCAGCAGCGGAGGGCGGGGGATGTGGAATTCACCCCTCCACTTT	CASSGGRGMWNSPLHF
few	TRBV6-5	-	TRBJ1-3	TGTGCCAGCAGTCTTGGACAGTACTCTGGAAACACCATATATTTT	CASSLGQYSGNTIYF
-	TRBV5-1	TRBD1	TRBJ1-4	TGCGCCAGCAGCTTGGGACAGGGGTTGGGTGAAAAACTGTTTTTT	CASSLGQGLGEKLFF
medium-sized	TRBV28	-	TRBJ1-2	TGTGCCAGCATGCAGACAGGATATTATGGCTACACCTTC	CASMQTGYYGYTF
-	TRBV3-1/TRBV3-2	TRBD2	TRBJ2-2	TGTGCCAGCAGCCGCACTAGCGGGCTCACCGGGGAGCTGTTTTTT	CASSRTSGLTGELFF
once	TRBV3-1/TRBV3-2	-	TRBJ2-1	TGTGCCAGCAGCCAAGATTTGGGCCCGGACTCCTACAATGAGCAGTTCTTC	CASSQDLGPDSYNEQFF
-	TRBV2	-	TRBJ2-7	TGTGCCAGCGGCTACAGGGGGGGGGACCTCGAGCAGTACTTC	CASGYRGGDLEQYF
once	TRBV15	-	TRBJ1-2	TGTGCCACCAGCAGAGATCTGGACAGTTACTATGGCTACACCTTC	CATSRDLDSYYGYTF